Listed here are 16 T cell receptor beta chains from one sample, sequenced in a study of T cell clonotyping in hematopoietic cell transplantation. Indicated time point: recipient sample about 28 days before transplant, after cytoreduction. This table comes from immunoSEQ multiplex PCR, and its TCRdb copy is limited to in-frame clones, with some not included. The data hold 15,000 to 20,000 clones, with about 80% observed a single time. The material was peripheral blood mononuclear cells, obtained before stem cell transplant. These receptors originate from a man aged 55 to 70 with acute myeloid leukemia. Some clones in this sample may be carry-over from other donors' samples.

This chain joins TRBV14 and TRBJ2-3; D is perhaps TRBD1 (5 bases). The CDR3 totals 13 residues. The germline V and J ends were trimmed by 1 base and 9 bases, with 11 bases remaining between them. Germline V CDR1 and CDR2: SGHDN, FVKESK. The CDR3 DNA reads as TGTGCCAGCAGCCAAGGTTCAGGGTTCACGCAGTATTTT. Translated, it gives CASSQGSGFTQYF.

The chain joins TRBV11-3 to TRBJ2-5, with TRBD2 matching 9 bases. The germline CDR1 and CDR2 sequences are SGHNT and YENEEA. Unmatched junction bases numbered 5, after V lost 1 base and J lost 2 bases. The CDR3 totals 16 residues. The CDR3 DNA reads as TGTGCCAGCAGCTTAGGCGAAAGCGGGGGGCAAGAGACCCAGTACTTC. Encoded protein: CASSLGESGGQETQYF.

V gene TRBV6-6 combines with J gene TRBJ1-1; the D is unclear. The V end lost 0 bases, the J end lost 1 base, and 9 bases lay between the germline ends. This CDR3 comprises 15 residues. Germline V gene sequence: CDR1 MNHNY, CDR2 SVGAGI (reference sequence). This CDR3 is CASSYSIYGNTEAFF. Written as DNA, the CDR3 is TGTGCCAGCAGTTACTCGATTTACGGGAACACTGAAGCTTTCTTT.

The chain combines TRBV5-6 with TRBJ1-4; TRBD1 might be the D (5 bases). Trimming left V 2 bases short and J 7 bases short, with 15 bases between. Germline values: CDR1 SGHDT, CDR2 YYEEEE. This CDR3 spans 15 amino acids. The CDR3 region is CASSFRQSRGEKLFF. The CDR3 DNA follows: TGTGCCAGCAGCTTTCGACAGTCCCGAGGTGAAAAACTGTTTTTT. The full variable domain, with the rest looked up from reference TRBV5-6 and TRBJ1-4, is DAGVTQSPTHLIKTRGQQVTLRCSPKSGHDTVSWYQQALGQGPQFIFQYYEEEERQRGNFPDRFSGHQFPNYSSELNVNALLLGDSALYLCASSFRQSRGEKLFFGSGTQLSVL.

The J gene is TRBJ1-5, the V gene TRBV7-2; weak D call: TRBD1 (5 bases). V lost 6 bases, J lost 1 base, and 13 bases lay in between. This CDR3 has 15 amino acids. CDR1 is SGHTA and CDR2 is FQGNSA in the germline V gene. The CDR3 reads CASRPGSGSNQPQHF. CDR3 sequence (DNA): TGTGCCAGCAGGCCAGGGTCCGGGAGCAATCAGCCCCAGCATTTT.

The CDR3 here is CSGGVHFNEQFF. The CDR3 DNA reads TGCAGCGGGGGGGTACACTTCAATGAGCAGTTCTTC. The chain has TRBV29-1 and TRBJ2-1; tentatively, D is TRBD2 (6 bases). Germline-derived CDR1 and CDR2 are SQVTM and ANQGSEA. Between the trimmed V and J ends, which lost 7 bases and 6 bases, there was a span of 13 bases. The CDR3 covers 12 residues.

This chain connects TRBV9 to TRBJ1-3; 7 nucleotides match TRBD1. The CDR3 sequence is 19 residues long. CDR1 and CDR2 (germline): SGDLS, YYNGEE. With 3 bases clipped from V and 4 bases from J, the junction kept 19 bases outside the gene matches. The CDR3 spells CASSGRRGDGRDSGNTIYF. The CDR3 DNA reads as TGTGCCAGCAGCGGACGCAGGGGGGACGGAAGAGACTCGGGAAACACCATATATTTT. The entire variable domain, with the rest obtained from reference TRBV9 and TRBJ1-3, is as follows: DSGVTQTPKHLITATGQRVTLRCSPRSGDLSVYWYQQSLDQGLQFLIQYYNGEERAKGNILERFSAQQFPDLHSELNLSSLELGDSALYFCASSGRRGDGRDSGNTIYFGEGSWLTVV.

This clone has just a few counts. V usage is TRBV25-1 and J usage is TRBJ1-5, with 7 bases that match TRBD1. This CDR3 has 15 amino acids. CDR1 and CDR2 (germline): MGHDK, SYGVNS. Losses at the gene ends were 6 bases for V and 0 bases for J; bases not matched to a gene: 5. In nucleotides, the CDR3 is TGTGCCAGCAGCCCGGGACAGTATAGCAATCAGCCCCAGCATTTT. Translating it yields CASSPGQYSNQPQHF.

The chain couples TRBV18 to TRBJ2-3; 7 bases are shared with TRBD1. This CDR3 comprises 16 residues. Trimming at V came to 3 bases and at J to 2 bases, leaving 8 bases not matched to a gene. Germline V CDR1 and CDR2: KGHSH, LQKENI. In DNA form, the CDR3 reads TGTGCCAGCTCACCGGGACAGAGAGGCTACACAGATACGCAGTATTTT. This sequence encodes CASSPGQRGYTDTQYF.

The chain carries TRBV29-1 and TRBJ1-2, with no clear D. Germline V gene sequence: CDR1 SQVTM, CDR2 ANQGSEA. V lost 3 bases, J lost 2 bases, and 7 bases lay in between. This CDR3 has 12 amino acids. As DNA, the CDR3 is TGCAGCGTTGACCCTCCCAACTATGGCTACACCTTC. This sequence encodes CSVDPPNYGYTF.

This chain connects TRBV6-5 to TRBJ2-6; D remains unclear. The CDR3 has 14 residues. Per the germline V gene, CDR1 is MNHEY and CDR2 is SVGAGI. Between the trimmed V and J ends, which lost 5 bases and 0 bases, there was a span of 5 bases. CDR3 in amino acids: CASSGRSGANVLTF. The DNA for the CDR3 is TGTGCCAGCAGTGGACGCTCTGGGGCCAACGTCCTGACTTTC.

CDR3 loop: CASSLQGETQYF. The CDR3 DNA reads as TGTGCCAGCAGCCTCCAGGGAGAGACCCAGTACTTC. The V gene is TRBV7-8, the J gene TRBJ2-5, with D maybe TRBD1 (5 bases). This CDR3 spans 12 amino acids. Per germline, CDR1 SGHVS and CDR2 FQNEAQ. Trimming stripped 5 bases from V and 4 bases from J, with 8 bases between.

The rearrangement joins TRBV6-5 to TRBJ1-1; no clear D. V lost 6 bases, J lost 8 bases, and 10 bases lay in between. The CDR3 spans 11 residues. From germline, CDR1 is MNHEY and CDR2 SVGAGI. In DNA, the CDR3 is TGTGCCAGCAGACACAGAAACGAAGCTTTCTTT. Its translation: CASRHRNEAFF.

The rearrangement links TRBV7-2 to TRBJ2-7; D possibly corresponds to TRBD1 (6 bases). The CDR3 loop spans 14 amino acids. Germline V gene sequence: CDR1 SGHTA, CDR2 FQGNSA. Trimming took 5 bases from V and 2 from J, leaving 13 bases between them. CDR3 sequence: CASSVQGFAYEQYF. CDR3 DNA: TGTGCCAGCAGCGTACAGGGCTTCGCCTACGAGCAGTACTTC.

This clone was recorded a few times. This chain's CDR3 is CASSLGQGEQPQHF. The CDR3 region has the DNA TGCGCCAGCAGCCTCGGACAGGGTGAACAGCCCCAGCATTTT. J is TRBJ1-5 and V is TRBV4-1; 8 bases align to TRBD1. CDR3 length: 14 residues. V dropped 4 bases and J dropped 7; count of bases not matched to a gene: 6. Germline-derived CDR1 and CDR2 are MGHRA and YSYEKL.

The V gene is TRBV25-1, the J gene TRBJ1-4; a weak D match, TRBD1 (5 bases). With 6 bases removed from V and 11 bases from J, the gap between germline ends came to 16 bases. Germline lookup yields CDR1 MGHDK and CDR2 SYGVNS. The CDR3 extends over 13 amino acids. CDR3 in DNA: TGTGCCAGCAGGGGCGAGGGGTTTCGGAAACTGTTTTTT. The encoded protein is CASRGEGFRKLFF.